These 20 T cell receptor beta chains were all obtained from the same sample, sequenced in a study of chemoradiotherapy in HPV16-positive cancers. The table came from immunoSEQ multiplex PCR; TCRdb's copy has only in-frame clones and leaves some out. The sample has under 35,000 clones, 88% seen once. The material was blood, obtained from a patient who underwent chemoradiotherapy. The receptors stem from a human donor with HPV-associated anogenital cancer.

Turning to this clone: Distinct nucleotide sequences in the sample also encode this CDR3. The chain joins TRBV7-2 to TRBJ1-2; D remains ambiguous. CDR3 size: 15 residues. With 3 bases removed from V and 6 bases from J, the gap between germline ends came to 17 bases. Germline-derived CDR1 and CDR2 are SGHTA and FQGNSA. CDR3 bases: TGTGCCAGCAGCTTTTGGGGAGATCTGCCCGATGGCTACACCTTC. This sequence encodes CASSFWGDLPDGYTF.

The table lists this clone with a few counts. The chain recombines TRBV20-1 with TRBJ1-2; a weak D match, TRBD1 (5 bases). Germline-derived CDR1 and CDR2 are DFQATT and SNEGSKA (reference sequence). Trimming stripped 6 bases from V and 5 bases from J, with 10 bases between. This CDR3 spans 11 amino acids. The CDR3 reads CSATRQYGYTF. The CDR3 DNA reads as TGCAGTGCCACGAGACAGTATGGCTACACCTTC.

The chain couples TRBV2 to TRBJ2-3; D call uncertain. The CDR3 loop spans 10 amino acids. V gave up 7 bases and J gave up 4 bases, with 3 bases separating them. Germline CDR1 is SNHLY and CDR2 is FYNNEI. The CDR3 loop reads CASNPDTQYF. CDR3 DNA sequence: TGTGCCAGCAATCCAGATACGCAGTATTTT.

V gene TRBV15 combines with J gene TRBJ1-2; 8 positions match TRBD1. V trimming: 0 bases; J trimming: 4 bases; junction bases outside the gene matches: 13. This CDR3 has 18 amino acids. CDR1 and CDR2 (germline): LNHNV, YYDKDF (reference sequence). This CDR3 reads CATSRDRGQDPTGYGYTF. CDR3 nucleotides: TGTGCCACCAGCAGAGACCGGGGACAGGACCCTACTGGCTATGGCTACACCTTC.

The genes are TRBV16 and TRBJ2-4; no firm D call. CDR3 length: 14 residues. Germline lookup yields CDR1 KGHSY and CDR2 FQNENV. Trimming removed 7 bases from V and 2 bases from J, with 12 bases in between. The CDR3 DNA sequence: TGTGCCAGCACTGAAGGTGGATCCAAAAACATTCAGTACTTC. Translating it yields CASTEGGSKNIQYF.

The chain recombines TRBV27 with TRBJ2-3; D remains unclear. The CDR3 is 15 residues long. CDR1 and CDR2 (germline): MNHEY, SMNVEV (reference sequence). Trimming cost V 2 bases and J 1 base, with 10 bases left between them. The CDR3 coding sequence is TGTGCCAGCAGTTTAATATCGGAGCGCACAGATACGCAGTATTTT. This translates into CASSLISERTDTQYF.

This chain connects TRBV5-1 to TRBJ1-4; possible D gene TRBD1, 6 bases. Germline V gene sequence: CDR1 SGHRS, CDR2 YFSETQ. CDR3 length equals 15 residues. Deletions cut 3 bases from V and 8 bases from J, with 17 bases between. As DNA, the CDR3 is TGCGCCAGCAGCTCTGGGACACGTAGGGGAGAAAAACTGTTTTTT. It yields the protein CASSSGTRRGEKLFF.

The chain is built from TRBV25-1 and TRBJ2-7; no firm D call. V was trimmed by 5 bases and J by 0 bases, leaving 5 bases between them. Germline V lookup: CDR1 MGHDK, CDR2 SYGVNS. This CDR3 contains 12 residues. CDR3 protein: CASSPGSYEQYF. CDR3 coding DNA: TGTGCCAGCAGTCCCGGCTCCTACGAGCAGTACTTC.

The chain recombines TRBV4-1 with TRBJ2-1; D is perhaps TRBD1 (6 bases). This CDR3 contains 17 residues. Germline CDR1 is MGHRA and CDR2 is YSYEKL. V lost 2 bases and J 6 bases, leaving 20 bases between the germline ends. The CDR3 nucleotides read TGCGCCAGCAGCCAATATGCAATGCCGGGACAACGCAATGAGCAGTTCTTC. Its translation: CASSQYAMPGQRNEQFF.

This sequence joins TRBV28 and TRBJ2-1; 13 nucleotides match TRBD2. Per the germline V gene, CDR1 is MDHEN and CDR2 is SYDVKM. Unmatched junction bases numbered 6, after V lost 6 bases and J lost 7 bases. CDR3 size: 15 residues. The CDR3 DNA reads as TGTGCCAGCAGAGAAGGGACTAGCGGGATAAATGAGCAGTTCTTC. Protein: CASREGTSGINEQFF. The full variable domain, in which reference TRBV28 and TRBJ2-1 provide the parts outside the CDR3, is DVKVTQSSRYLVKRTGEKVFLECVQDMDHENMFWYRQDPGLGLRLIYFSYDVKMKEKGDIPEGYSVSREKKERFSLILESASTNQTSMYLCASREGTSGINEQFFGPGTRLTVL.

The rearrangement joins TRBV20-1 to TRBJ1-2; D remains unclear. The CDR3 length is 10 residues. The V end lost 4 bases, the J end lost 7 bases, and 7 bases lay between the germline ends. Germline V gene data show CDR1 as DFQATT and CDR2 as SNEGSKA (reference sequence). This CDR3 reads CSANGLGYTF. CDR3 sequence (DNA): TGCAGTGCTAACGGCCTTGGCTACACCTTC.

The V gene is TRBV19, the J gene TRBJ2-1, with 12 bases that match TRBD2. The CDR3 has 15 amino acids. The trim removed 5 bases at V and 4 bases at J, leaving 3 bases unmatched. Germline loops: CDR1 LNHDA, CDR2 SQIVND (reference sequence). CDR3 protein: CASSFLAGGYNEQFF. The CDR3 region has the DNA TGTGCCAGTAGTTTTCTAGCGGGAGGGTACAATGAGCAGTTCTTC.

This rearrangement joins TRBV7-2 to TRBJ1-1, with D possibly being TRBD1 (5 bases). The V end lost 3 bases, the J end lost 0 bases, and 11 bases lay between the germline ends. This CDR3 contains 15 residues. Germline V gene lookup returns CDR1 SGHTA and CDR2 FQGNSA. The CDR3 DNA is TGTGCCAGCAGCTTGGGAGGGGTTTTGAACACTGAAGCTTTCTTT. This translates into CASSLGGVLNTEAFF. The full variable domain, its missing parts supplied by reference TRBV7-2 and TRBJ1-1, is GAGVSQSPSNKVTEKGKDVELRCDPISGHTALYWYRQSLGQGLEFLIYFQGNSAPDKSGLPSDRFSAERTGGSVSTLTIQRTQQEDSAVYLCASSLGGVLNTEAFFGQGTRLTVV.

The CDR3 is CAFDLRGGFEKLFF. DNA for the CDR3: TGTGCCTTCGACCTTAGGGGGGGTTTCGAAAAACTGTTTTTT. V and J are TRBV30 and TRBJ1-4, with a tentative D call TRBD1 (6 bases). Germline CDR1 reads GTSNPN; CDR2 reads SVGIG (reference sequence). The CDR3 covers 14 residues. Trimming pared 7 bases from V and 8 bases from J, leaving 20 bases between.

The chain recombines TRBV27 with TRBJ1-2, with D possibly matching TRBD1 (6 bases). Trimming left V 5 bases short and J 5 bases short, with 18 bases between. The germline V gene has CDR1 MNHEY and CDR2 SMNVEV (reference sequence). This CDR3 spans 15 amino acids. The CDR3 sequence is CASSPSWDTNYGYTF. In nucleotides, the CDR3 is TGTGCCAGCAGTCCGTCATGGGACACCAATTATGGCTACACCTTC.

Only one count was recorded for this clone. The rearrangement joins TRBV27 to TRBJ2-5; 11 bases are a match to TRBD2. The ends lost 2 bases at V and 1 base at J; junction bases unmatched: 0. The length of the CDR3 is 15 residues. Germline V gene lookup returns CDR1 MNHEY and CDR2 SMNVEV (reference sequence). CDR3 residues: CASSLLAGGQETQYF. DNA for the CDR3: TGTGCCAGCAGTTTACTAGCGGGGGGCCAAGAGACCCAGTACTTC.

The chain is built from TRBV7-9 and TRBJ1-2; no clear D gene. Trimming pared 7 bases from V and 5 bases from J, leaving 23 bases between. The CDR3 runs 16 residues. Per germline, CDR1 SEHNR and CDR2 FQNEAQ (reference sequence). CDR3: CASIQGGGSSRYGYTF. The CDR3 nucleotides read TGTGCCAGCATCCAAGGCGGTGGTTCTTCAAGGTATGGCTACACCTTC.

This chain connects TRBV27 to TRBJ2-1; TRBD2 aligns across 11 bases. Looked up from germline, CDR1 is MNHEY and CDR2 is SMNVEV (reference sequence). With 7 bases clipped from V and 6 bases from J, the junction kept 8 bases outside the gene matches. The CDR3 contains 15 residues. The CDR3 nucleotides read TGTGCCAGCACCGGCTTTAGCGGGAGGGTCAATGAGCAGTTCTTC. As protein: CASTGFSGRVNEQFF.

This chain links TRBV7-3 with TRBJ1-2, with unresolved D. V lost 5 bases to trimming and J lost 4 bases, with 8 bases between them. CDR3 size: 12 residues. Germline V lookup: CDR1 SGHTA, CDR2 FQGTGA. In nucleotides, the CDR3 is TGTGCCAGCAGCCCGGACGGCTATGGCTACACCTTC. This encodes CASSPDGYGYTF.

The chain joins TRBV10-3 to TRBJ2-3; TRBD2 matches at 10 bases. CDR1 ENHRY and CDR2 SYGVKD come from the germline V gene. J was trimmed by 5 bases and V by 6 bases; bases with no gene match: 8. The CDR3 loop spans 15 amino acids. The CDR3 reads CAIRPSGRAGDTQYF. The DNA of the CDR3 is TGTGCCATCAGACCTAGCGGGAGAGCGGGAGATACGCAGTATTTT.